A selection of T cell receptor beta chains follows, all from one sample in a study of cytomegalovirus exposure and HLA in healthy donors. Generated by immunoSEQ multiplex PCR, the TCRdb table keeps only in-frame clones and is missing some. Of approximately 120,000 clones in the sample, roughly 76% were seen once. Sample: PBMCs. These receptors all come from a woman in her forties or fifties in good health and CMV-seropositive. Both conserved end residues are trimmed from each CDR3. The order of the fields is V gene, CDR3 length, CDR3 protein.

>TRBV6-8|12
ASSMTSLGGEQF
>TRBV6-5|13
ASSLDGYSNQPQH
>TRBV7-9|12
ASSPGERNQPQH
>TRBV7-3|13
ASSASGGGTGELF
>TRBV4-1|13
ASSQDLGSAGELF
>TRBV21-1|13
ASSVQGRRGNTIY
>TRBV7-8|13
ASTLIGLYSGELF
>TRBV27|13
ASSFGRGGYNEQF
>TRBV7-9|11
ASSSQGGTEAF
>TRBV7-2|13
ASSRVPGNSYEQY
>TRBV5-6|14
ASSQDTGLSYNEQF
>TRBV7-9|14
ASSWSGRGSYNEQF
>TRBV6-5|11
ASSRGLNTEAF
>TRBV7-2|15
ASSLGGLAFRAETQY
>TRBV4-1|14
ASSQEVPPGQGSQY
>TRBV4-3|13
ASSQGAGGAETQY
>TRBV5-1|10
ASSVELETQY
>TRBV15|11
ATSGQLANEQF
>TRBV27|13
ASSRRGGGPDTQY
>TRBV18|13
ASSRSGGPYNEQF
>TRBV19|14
ASRQTGTALQETQY
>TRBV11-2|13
ASSKLGQGIHTQY
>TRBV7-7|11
ASSLARGDEQY
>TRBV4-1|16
ASSQADGTSLAKNSQY
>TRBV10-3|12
AITPDRTHTEAF
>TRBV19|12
ASSLRQSGGELF
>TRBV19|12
ASSITAGDGEQF
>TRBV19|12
ASTPDSVYNEQF
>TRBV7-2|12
ASSLREGDQPQH
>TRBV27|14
ASSPQTGAGANGLT
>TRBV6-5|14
ASSFRGSSYNSPLH
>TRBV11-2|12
ASSLDTGGGEQY
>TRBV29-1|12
SVVGGVAKNIQY
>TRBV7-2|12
ASSPRDFTDTQY
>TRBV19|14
ASWPRGTRVTGELF
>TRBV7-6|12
ASSWGSLGYEQF
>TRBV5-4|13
ASSPGGRSYNEQF
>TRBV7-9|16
ASSLPLSGAGSADTQY
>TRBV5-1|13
ASSLEGRDNYGYT
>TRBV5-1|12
ASSLRWAQETQY
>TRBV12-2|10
ASRPRSVEAF
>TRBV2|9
ASTSSETQY
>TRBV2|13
ASTGTGGITGELF
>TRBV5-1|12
ASSQGQGFDEQF
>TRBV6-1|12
ASTPRAGRYGYT
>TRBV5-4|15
ASSPDLVGASTDTQY
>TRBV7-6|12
ASSLVGAGSPLH
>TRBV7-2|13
ASSVSGTSGQEQY
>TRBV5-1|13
ASSPGGVGDQPQH
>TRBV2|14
ASSKRQGPPGNTIY